The text below deals with one T cell receptor (beta chain). Its cognate antigen has yet to be identified. No per-base quality is available; no much larger clone lies one base away. Using the deep immunoSEQ assay, TCR CDR3 regions were amplified from genomic DNA by multiplex PCR. Genomic DNA extracted from each cell subset was distributed evenly over all wells of several immunoSEQ 96-well plates, and each plate served as one replicate. Each replicate PCR for unsorted PBMC received around 330 ng genomic DNA, equal to 30,000 to 35,000 T cell genomes. Genomic DNA from unsorted PBMC was sequenced over ten immunoSEQ deep assay plates. Purified libraries were quantified with a Qubit 3.0 fluorometer, sized on a Bioanalyzer 2100, and re-quantified with the KAPA Library Quantification kit. Each immunoSEQ 96-well plate was sequenced on its own single-read 150-cycle Illumina NextSeq 550 flow cell. In the paper's pipeline: The immunoSEQ output contained only junctional sequences without quality scores, so filtering could not match that applied to full-length reads. Sequences were annotated with PyIR, a Python wrapper for IgBLAST v1.9, and V/J genes and CDR3 were assigned using IMGT germline references. Reads were removed for weak V/J assignments (E-value above 1e-6), missing CDR3, stop codons, out-of-frame junctions, or ambiguous translated residues. V3J clonotypes were defined by identical inferred V gene, J gene, and CDR3 amino acid sequence. Percentage overlap between repertoires was computed as shared unique clonotypes divided by the size of the smaller repertoire. Repertoire richness was assessed with RTK rarefaction, the Chao1 estimator, and Recon v2.1 estimates of unobserved clonotypes. This immuneACCESS table, as held by TCRdb, lists in-frame sequences with V and J called but not all clones. Of the missing ones, under half trace to an unresolved V gene in checked studies; the others have no known cause. The DNA gave D and trimming, while V, J and clone size come from that table. The sample includes about 470,000 clones, with 70% to 80% observed a single time. The ten biggest clones cover 13% of the sample.

The entry originates in a study of shared clonotypes between healthy human individuals (dated by TCRdb to 2020 to 2021). A note on the overall study: The cohort comprised a couple of women and three men aged 18 to 49 years. To estimate repertoire size and how much clonotype sharing occurs between individuals, the study deeply sequenced the blood TCR repertoires of roughly 5 healthy adults. Libraries were prepared and TCR repertoires were sequenced by different laboratories using diverse techniques, in order to increase sequencing depth and limit assay-specific biases. Each donor's leukapheresis produced roughly between roughly 0.85 and 10 billion PBMCs.

The donors were healthy, HIV-negative adults with no recently reported acute infections or vaccinations. Only Caucasian adults living in Nashville, Tennessee, USA were represented among the donors. For unsorted samples, 100 million or so PBMCs were counted, and genomic DNA was extracted using the QIAamp DNA Blood Mini kit. Blood was obtained by leukapheresis, after which PBMCs were separated by Ficoll-Histopaque density gradient centrifugation and cryopreserved in liquid nitrogen vapor phase. Based on the germline V gene, the CDR1 and CDR2 sequences are MDHEN and SYDVKM. The CDR3 contains 13 residues, cysteine and phenylalanine counted. The entry retains the CDR3 DNA only, 39 bases that are in frame from base 1. V sheds 2 bases and J sheds 7 bases, leaving 12 bases between their ends. Study-wide conclusions, independent of this receptor: Because the study included only a small number of donors, the genetic and exposure-history diversity represented was limited. Based on pairwise subsampling, the degree of clonotype sharing among donors was expected to be affected by sequencing depth. Sampling was limited to blood, and TCR repertoires in tissue likely differ from TCR repertoires in blood.

This chain joins TRBV28 to TRBJ2-7; the D gene is possibly TRBD2, with 6 bases matching. This receptor was identified in a woman in her forties in good health. Some clones in this sample may be carry-over from other donors' samples. The source material was PBMCs. The nucleotides are TGTGCCAGCAGTTTACCGGGCGGGACGGAGCAGTACTTC. This sequence encodes CASSLPGGTEQYF.